Sequencing of this T cell receptor (beta chain) was carried out in a study of graft-versus-host responses after intestinal transplantation. With respect to this clone: Its antigen remains unidentified.

Sequencing used immunoSEQ multiplex PCR; TCRdb keeps in-frame clones, though not all of them. The table lists some 130,000 clones, about 93% of them singletons. Germline V gene lookup returns CDR1 MNHNS and CDR2 SASEGT. V gave up 9 bases and J gave up 4 bases; unmatched junction bases: 6. The CDR3 contains 13 residues. The chain joins TRBV6-1 to TRBJ1-3, with 7 positions matching TRBD1. The receptor was derived from a human donor who received an intestinal transplant. Sequenced material: unstimulated CD4+ T cells sorted from spleen or lymph node cells, taken before intestinal transplant. CDR3 region: CASSGTEGNTIYF. The CDR3 DNA reads as TGTGCCAGTTCCGGGACAGAGGGAAACACCATATATTTT.